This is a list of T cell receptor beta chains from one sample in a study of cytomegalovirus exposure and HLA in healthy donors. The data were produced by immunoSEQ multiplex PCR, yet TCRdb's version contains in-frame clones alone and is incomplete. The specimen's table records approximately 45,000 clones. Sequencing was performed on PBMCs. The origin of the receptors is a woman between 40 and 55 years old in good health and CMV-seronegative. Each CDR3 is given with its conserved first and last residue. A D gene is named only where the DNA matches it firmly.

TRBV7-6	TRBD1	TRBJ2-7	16	CASSWKSGQGAYEQYF	TGTGCCAGCAGCTGGAAATCGGGACAGGGGGCCTACGAGCAGTACTTC
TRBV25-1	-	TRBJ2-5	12	CASSNLQETQYF	TGTGCCAGCAGTAACTTACAAGAGACCCAGTACTTC
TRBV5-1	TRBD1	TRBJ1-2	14	CASSRGQGSYGYTF	TGCGCCAGCAGCAGGGGACAGGGGAGCTATGGCTACACCTTC
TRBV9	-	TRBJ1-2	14	CASSVGDWNYGYTF	TGTGCCAGCAGCGTAGGAGACTGGAACTATGGCTACACCTTC
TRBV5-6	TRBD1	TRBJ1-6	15	CASSRTGTVNSPLHF	TGTGCCAGCAGCCGCACTGGGACAGTAAATTCACCCCTCCACTTT
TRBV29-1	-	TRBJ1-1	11	CSVKENTEDFF	TGCAGCGTTAAGGAGAACACTGAAGATTTCTTT
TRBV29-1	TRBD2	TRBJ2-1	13	CSVPRDYANEQFF	TGCAGCGTTCCCAGGGACTATGCTAACGAGCAGTTCTTC
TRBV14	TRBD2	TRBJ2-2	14	CASSHRDYDGELFF	TGTGCCAGCAGCCATCGGGACTACGACGGGGAGCTGTTTTTT
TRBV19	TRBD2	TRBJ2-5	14	CASSRAGVLETQYF	TGTGCCAGTAGTCGAGCGGGGGTTCTTGAGACCCAGTACTTC
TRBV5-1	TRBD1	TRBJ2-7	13	CASSLTGLDEQYF	TGCGCCAGCAGCCTGACAGGGTTGGACGAGCAGTACTTC
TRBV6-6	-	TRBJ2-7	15	CASSAQGRGPYEQYF	TGTGCCAGCAGTGCTCAGGGGCGTGGCCCCTACGAGCAGTACTTC
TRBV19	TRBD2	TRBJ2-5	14	CASSLGLGGETQYF	TGTGCCAGTAGTTTAGGACTAGGTGGGGAGACCCAGTACTTC
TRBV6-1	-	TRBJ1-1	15	CASTLLDRWEGEAFF	TGTGCCAGCACCTTACTTGACAGATGGGAGGGTGAAGCTTTCTTT
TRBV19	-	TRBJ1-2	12	CASSTRGDGYTF	TGTGCCAGTAGTACCCGCGGGGATGGCTACACCTTC
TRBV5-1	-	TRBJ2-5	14	CASSSGGYQETQYF	TGCGCCAGCAGCTCAGGGGGGTACCAAGAGACCCAGTACTTC
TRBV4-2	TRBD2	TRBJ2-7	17	CASSQDSGGGLTYEQYF	TGTGCCAGCAGCCAAGATAGCGGCGGGGGGCTTACCTACGAGCAGTACTTC
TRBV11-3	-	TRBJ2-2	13	CARLGLSPRELFF	TGTGCCAGACTGGGACTTTCACCGAGGGAGCTGTTTTTT
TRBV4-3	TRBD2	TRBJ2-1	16	CASSHQLAGRYNEQFF	TGCGCCAGCAGCCATCAACTAGCGGGCAGATACAATGAGCAGTTCTTC
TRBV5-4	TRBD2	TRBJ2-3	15	CASSSGGLAGNTQYF	TGTGCCAGCAGCTCTGGGGGACTAGCGGGAAATACGCAGTATTTT
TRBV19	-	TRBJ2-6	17	CASSMRDLRSGANVLTF	TGTGCCAGTAGTATGCGGGATTTAAGATCTGGGGCCAACGTCCTGACTTTC
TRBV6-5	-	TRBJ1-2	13	CASKQQGNYGYTF	TGTGCCAGCAAACAACAGGGCAACTATGGCTACACCTTC
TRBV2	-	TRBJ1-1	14	CASSGGPMNTEAFF	TGTGCCAGCAGCGGAGGACCCATGAACACTGAAGCTTTCTTT
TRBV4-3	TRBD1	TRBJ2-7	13	CASSKQDRYEQYF	TGCGCCAGCAGTAAACAGGACAGGTACGAGCAGTACTTC
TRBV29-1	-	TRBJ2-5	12	CSGLAGGETQYF	TGCAGCGGCTTGGCCGGAGGAGAGACCCAGTACTTC
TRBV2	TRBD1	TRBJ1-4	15	CASSPPTGRNEKLFF	TGTGCCAGCAGCCCTCCGACAGGGCGTAATGAAAAACTGTTTTTT
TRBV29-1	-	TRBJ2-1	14	CSGGQTRAYNEQFF	TGCAGCGGGGGACAAACCAGGGCCTACAATGAGCAGTTCTTC
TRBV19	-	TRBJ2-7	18	CASSISLSGVGGSYEQYF	TGTGCCAGTAGTATATCCCTCTCAGGGGTCGGCGGCTCCTACGAGCAGTACTTC
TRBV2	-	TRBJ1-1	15	CASNAEQVSYLEAFF	TGTGCCAGCAATGCCGAACAGGTGTCCTACCTAGAAGCTTTCTTT
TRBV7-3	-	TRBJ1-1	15	CASSSLGGVGTEAFF	TGTGCCAGCAGCTCCCTCGGAGGGGTCGGTACTGAAGCTTTCTTT
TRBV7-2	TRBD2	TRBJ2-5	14	CASSQLGAGETQYF	TGTGCCAGCAGCCAGCTGGGAGCGGGGGAGACCCAGTACTTC
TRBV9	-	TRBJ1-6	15	CASSVEGGYNSPLHF	TGTGCCAGCAGCGTAGAGGGAGGGTATAATTCACCCCTACACTTT
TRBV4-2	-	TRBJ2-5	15	CASSQDRTVQETQYF	TGTGCCAGCAGCCAAGATCGTACAGTCCAAGAGACCCAGTACTTC
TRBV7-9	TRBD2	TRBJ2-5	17	CASSPGRDSGHQETQYF	TGTGCCAGCAGCCCCGGCCGGGATAGCGGGCACCAAGAGACCCAGTACTTC
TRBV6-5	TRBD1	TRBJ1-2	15	CASSPGTVGAYGYTF	TGTGCCAGCAGTCCTGGGACAGTTGGAGCATATGGCTACACCTTC
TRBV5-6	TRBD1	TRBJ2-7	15	CASRRGQGLSYEQYF	TGTGCCAGCAGACGCGGACAGGGCCTCTCCTACGAGCAGTACTTC